This T cell receptor (beta chain) was sequenced for a study of beta chain features in type 1 diabetes. Only a few counts were recorded for this clone. Its cognate antigen is unknown. Trimming left V 0 bases short and J 7 bases short, with 11 bases between. The CDR3 contains 14 residues. Germline-derived CDR1 and CDR2 are SGDLS and YYNGEE. Every isolated RNA sample was fully reverse transcribed, so sequencing captured expressed TCRB transcripts. Sequencing was performed with immunoSEQ multiplex PCR; in TCRdb, only in-frame clones are kept and a portion is missing. The sample shows hundreds of thousands of clones, around 30% of them seen only once. Findings and caveats of the study: Moderate but significant shortening of TCRB CDR3s was recorded in all four CD4+ subsets from Type 1 diabetes patients.

The specimen sequenced was naive CD4+ T cells from blood. The clonotype was recovered from a man aged 18 to 29 in good health. The rearrangement joins TRBV9 to TRBJ2-1; D may be TRBD1 or TRBD2 (5 bases each). CDR3 coding DNA: TGTGCCAGCAGCGTAGGCGTCAGGGAGAATGAGCAGTTCTTC. This gives the protein CASSVGVRENEQFF.